The subject of this entry is one T cell receptor (beta chain). A clone one base away is much larger, so this may be a read error. Genomic DNA served as template for TCR beta VDJ and CDR3 profiling. TCRdb passed the reads through MiXCR, listing each CDR3 protein once. Found here are about 220,000 distinct CDR3 sequences, roughly 33% of them singletons; the top ten hold approximately 1.2%. The entry originates in a study of CD8+CD57+ T cells in acquired aplastic anemia. The CDR3 is made up of 14 amino acids. Germline CDR1 reads LGHDT; CDR2 reads YNNKEL (reference sequence). The rearrangement links TRBV3-1 to TRBJ1-6; the D is unclear. Sequenced sample: sorted CD4+, CD8+, or CD8+CD57+ T cells (not recorded which) from PBMCs. This receptor was taken from a human donor in good health, serving as a control. The CDR3 reads CANSQVPANSPLHF. The CDR3 DNA follows: TGTGCCAACAGCCAAGTGCCGGCGAATTCACCCCTCCACTTT.